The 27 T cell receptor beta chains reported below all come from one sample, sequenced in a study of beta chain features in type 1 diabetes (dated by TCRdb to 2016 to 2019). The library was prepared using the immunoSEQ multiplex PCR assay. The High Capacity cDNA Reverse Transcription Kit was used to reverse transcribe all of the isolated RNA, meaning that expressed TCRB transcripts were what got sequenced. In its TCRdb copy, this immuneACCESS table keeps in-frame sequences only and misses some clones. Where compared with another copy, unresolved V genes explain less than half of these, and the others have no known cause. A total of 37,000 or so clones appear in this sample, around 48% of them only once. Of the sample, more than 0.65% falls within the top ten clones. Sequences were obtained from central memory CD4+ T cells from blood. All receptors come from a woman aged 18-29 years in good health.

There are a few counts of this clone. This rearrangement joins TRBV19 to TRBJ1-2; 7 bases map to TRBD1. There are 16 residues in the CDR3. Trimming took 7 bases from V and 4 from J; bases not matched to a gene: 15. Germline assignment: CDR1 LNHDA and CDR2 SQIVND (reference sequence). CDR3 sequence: CASTLIRRGQSYGYTF. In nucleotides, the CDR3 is TGTGCCAGTACCCTAATCAGAAGGGGACAGAGCTATGGCTACACCTTC. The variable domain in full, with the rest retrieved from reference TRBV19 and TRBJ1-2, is DGGITQSPKYLFRKEGQNVTLSCEQNLNHDAMYWYRQDPGQGLRLIYYSQIVNDFQKGDIAEGYSVSREKKESFPLTVTSAQKNPTAFYLCASTLIRRGQSYGYTFGSGTRLTVV.

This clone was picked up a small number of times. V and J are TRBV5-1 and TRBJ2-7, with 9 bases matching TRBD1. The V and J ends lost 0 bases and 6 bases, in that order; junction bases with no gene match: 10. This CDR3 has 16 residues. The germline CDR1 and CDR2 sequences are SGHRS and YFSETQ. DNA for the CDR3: TGCGCCAGCAGCTTGGGTCGGGGACAGGGAAGGGGCGAGCAGTACTTC. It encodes CASSLGRGQGRGEQYF.

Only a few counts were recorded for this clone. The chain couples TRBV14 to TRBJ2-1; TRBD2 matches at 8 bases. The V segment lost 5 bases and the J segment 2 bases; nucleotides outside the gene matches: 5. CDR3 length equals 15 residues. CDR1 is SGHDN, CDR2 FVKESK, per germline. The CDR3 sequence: CASSDYGGAYNEQFF. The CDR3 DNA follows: TGTGCCAGCAGCGATTACGGGGGGGCCTACAATGAGCAGTTCTTC.

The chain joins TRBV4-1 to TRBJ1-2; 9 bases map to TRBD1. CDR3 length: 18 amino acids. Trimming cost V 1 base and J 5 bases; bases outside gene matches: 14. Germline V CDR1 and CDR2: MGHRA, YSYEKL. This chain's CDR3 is CASSQAIVTGGSGYGYTF. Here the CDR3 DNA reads TGCGCCAGCAGCCAAGCTATCGTAACAGGGGGCTCTGGATATGGCTACACCTTC.

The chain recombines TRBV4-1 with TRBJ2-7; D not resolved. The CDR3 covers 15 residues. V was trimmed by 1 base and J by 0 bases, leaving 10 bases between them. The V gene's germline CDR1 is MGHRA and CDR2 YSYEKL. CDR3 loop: CASSQGSQRSYEQYF. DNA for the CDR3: TGCGCCAGCAGCCAAGGGAGTCAGCGCTCCTACGAGCAGTACTTC.

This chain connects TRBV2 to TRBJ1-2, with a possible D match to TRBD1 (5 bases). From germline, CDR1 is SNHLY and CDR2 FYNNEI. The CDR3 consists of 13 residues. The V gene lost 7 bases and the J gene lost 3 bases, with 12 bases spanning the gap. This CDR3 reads CASNQGVDYGYTF. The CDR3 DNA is TGTGCCAGCAACCAAGGGGTTGACTATGGCTACACCTTC.

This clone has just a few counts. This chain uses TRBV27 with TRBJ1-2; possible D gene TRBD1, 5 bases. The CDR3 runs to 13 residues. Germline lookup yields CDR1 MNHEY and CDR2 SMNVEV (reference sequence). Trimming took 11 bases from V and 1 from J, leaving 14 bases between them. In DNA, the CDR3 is TGTGCCTCGATGGGGGGGAGTAACTATGGCTACACCTTC. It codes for CASMGGSNYGYTF.

CDR3 bases: TGTGCCAGCAGTCCACAGGGGGCGTTTTACGAGCAGTACTTC. Its protein product is CASSPQGAFYEQYF. The chain combines TRBV7-9 with TRBJ2-7; 9 bases are a match to TRBD1. CDR1 is SEHNR and CDR2 is FQNEAQ in the germline V gene (reference sequence). The V and J ends lost 6 bases and 4 bases, in that order; junction bases with no gene match: 7. The CDR3 runs 14 residues.

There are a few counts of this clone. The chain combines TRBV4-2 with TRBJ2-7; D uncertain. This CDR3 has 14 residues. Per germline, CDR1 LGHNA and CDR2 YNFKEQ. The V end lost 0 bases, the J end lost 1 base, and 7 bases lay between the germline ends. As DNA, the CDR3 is TGTGCCAGCAGCCAAGATAAACTTTCCTACGAGCAGTACTTC. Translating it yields CASSQDKLSYEQYF.

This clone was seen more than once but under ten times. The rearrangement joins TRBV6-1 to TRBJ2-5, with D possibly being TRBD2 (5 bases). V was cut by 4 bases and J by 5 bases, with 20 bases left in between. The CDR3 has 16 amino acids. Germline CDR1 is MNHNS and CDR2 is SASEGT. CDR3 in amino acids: CASSAQRRRGGETQYF. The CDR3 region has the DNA TGTGCCAGCAGTGCCCAACGGAGACGTGGAGGTGAGACCCAGTACTTC.

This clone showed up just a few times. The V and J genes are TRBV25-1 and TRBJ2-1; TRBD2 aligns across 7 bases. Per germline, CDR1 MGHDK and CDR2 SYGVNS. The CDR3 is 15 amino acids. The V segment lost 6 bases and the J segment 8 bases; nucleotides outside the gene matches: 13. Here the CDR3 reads CASRVDQTSQDEQFF. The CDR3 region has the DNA TGTGCCAGCAGGGTCGATCAGACTAGCCAAGATGAGCAGTTCTTC.

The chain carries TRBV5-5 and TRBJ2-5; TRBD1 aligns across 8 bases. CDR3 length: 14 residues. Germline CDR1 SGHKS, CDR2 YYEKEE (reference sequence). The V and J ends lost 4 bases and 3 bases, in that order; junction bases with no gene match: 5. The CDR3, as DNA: TGTGCCAGCAGCCGAACGACAGGGGAAGAGACCCAGTACTTC. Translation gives CASSRTTGEETQYF.

CDR3: CASSLGFGTVRRLNTEAFF. CDR3 DNA: TGTGCCAGCAGCTTAGGGTTCGGGACAGTCCGTCGACTGAACACTGAAGCTTTCTTT. This rearrangement joins TRBV7-2 to TRBJ1-1, with 7 bases matching TRBD1. CDR1 is SGHTA and CDR2 is FQGNSA in the germline V gene. V lost 1 base and J lost 0; bases outside the gene matches: 14. This CDR3 has 19 amino acids.

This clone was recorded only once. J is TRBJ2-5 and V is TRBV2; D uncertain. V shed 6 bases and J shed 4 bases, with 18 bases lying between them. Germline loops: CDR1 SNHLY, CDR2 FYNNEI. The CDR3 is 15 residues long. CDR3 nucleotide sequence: TGTGCCAGCAGCCTAGGCATCTCTAGGAGAGAGACCCAGTACTTC. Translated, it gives CASSLGISRRETQYF.

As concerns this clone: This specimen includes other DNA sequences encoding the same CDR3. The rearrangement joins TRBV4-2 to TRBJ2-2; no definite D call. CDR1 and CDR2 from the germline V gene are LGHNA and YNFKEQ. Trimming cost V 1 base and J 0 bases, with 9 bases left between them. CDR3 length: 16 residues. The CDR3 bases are TGTGCCAGCAGCCAAGGCCACAGCACGAACACCGGGGAGCTGTTTTTT. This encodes CASSQGHSTNTGELFF.

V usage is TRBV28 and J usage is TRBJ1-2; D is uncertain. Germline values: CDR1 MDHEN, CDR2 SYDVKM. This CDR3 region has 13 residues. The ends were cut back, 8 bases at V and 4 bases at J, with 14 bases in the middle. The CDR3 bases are TGTGCCAGCCTAGGTCTCGGAATCTATGGCTACACCTTC. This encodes CASLGLGIYGYTF.

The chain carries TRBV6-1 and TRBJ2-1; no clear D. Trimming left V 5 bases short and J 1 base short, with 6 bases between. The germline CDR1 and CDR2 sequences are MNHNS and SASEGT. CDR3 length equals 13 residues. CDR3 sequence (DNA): TGTGCCAGCAGTCTTAATTCCTACAATGAGCAGTTCTTC. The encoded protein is CASSLNSYNEQFF.

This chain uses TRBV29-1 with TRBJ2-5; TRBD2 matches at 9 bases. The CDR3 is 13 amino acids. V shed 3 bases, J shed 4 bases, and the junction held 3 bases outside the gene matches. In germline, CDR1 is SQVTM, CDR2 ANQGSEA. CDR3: CSVDSGSGETQYF. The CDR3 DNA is TGCAGCGTTGATAGCGGGAGTGGAGAGACCCAGTACTTC.

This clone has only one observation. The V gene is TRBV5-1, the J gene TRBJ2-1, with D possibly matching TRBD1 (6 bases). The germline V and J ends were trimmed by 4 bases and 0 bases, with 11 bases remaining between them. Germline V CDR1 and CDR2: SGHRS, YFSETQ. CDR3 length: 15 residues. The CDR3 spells CASSDQGSSYNEQFF. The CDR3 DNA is TGCGCCAGCAGCGACCAGGGGAGCTCCTACAATGAGCAGTTCTTC. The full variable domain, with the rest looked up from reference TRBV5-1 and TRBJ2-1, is KAGVTQTPRYLIKTRGQQVTLSCSPISGHRSVSWYQQTPGQGLQFLFEYFSETQRNKGNFPGRFSGRQFSNSRSEMNVSTLELGDSALYLCASSDQGSSYNEQFFGPGTRLTVL.

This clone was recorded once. CDR3 nucleotide sequence: TGTGCCAGTAGTAGGCGGTCAACGAATCAGCCCCAGCATTTT. Protein product: CASSRRSTNQPQHF. This sequence joins TRBV19 and TRBJ1-5; no clear D. V shed 4 bases and J shed 4 bases, with 11 bases lying between them. This CDR3 region has 14 residues. Germline CDR1 and CDR2: LNHDA and SQIVND (reference sequence). The entire variable domain, with the rest obtained from reference TRBV19 and TRBJ1-5, is as follows: DGGITQSPKYLFRKEGQNVTLSCEQNLNHDAMYWYRQDPGQGLRLIYYSQIVNDFQKGDIAEGYSVSREKKESFPLTVTSAQKNPTAFYLCASSRRSTNQPQHFGDGTRLSIL.

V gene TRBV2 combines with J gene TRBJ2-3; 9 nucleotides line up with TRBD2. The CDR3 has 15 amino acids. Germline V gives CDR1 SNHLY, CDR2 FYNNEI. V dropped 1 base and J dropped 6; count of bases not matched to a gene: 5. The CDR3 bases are TGTGCCAGCAGTGAAGTGGGACTAGCCGGGGATACGCAGTATTTT. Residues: CASSEVGLAGDTQYF. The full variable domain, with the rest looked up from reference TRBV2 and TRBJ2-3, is EPEVTQTPSHQVTQMGQEVILRCVPISNHLYFYWYRQILGQKVEFLVSFYNNEISEKSEIFDDQFSVERPDGSNFTLKIRSTKLEDSAMYFCASSEVGLAGDTQYFGPGTRLTVL.

The CDR3: CASGSGEGGNEQFF. CDR3 DNA sequence: TGTGCCAGCGGGAGTGGGGAAGGGGGCAATGAGCAGTTCTTC. The chain is built from TRBV11-3 and TRBJ2-1; TRBD1 might be the D (6 bases). Germline V lookup: CDR1 SGHNT, CDR2 YENEEA. The V gene lost 8 bases and the J gene lost 6 bases, with 17 bases spanning the gap. The CDR3 extends over 14 amino acids.

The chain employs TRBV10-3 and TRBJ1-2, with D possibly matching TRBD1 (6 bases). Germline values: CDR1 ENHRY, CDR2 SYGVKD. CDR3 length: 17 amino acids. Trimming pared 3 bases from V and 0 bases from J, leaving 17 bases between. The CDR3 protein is CAISDDRMRWANYGYTF. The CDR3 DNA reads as TGTGCCATCAGTGACGACAGGATGAGGTGGGCTAACTATGGCTACACCTTC.

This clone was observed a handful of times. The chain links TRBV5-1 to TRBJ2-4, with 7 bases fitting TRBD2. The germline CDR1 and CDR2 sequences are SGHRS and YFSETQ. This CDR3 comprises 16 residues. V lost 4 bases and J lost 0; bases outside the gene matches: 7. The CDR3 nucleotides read TGCGCCAGCAGCCGGGACGGGGGGTTAGCCAAAAACATTCAGTACTTC. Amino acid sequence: CASSRDGGLAKNIQYF.

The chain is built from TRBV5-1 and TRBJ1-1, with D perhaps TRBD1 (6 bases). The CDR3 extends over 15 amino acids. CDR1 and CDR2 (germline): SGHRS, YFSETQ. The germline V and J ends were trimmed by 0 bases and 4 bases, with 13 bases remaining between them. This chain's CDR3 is CASSLEGGAPTEAFF. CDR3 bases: TGCGCCAGCAGCTTGGAGGGGGGGGCGCCCACTGAAGCTTTCTTT.

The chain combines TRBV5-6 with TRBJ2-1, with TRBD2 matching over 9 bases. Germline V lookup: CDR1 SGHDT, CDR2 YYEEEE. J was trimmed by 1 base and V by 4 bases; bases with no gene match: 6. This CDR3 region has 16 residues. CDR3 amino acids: CASSHPTSGSYNEQFF. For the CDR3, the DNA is TGTGCCAGCAGCCACCCTACTAGCGGGTCCTACAATGAGCAGTTCTTC. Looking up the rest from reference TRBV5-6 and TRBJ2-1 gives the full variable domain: DAGVTQSPTHLIKTRGQQVTLRCSPKSGHDTVSWYQQALGQGPQFIFQYYEEEERQRGNFPDRFSGHQFPNYSSELNVNALLLGDSALYLCASSHPTSGSYNEQFFGPGTRLTVL.

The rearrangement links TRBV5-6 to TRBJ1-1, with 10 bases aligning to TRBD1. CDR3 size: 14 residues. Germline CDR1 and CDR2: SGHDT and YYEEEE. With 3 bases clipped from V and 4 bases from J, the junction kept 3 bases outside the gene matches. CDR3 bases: TGTGCCAGCAGCTCGACAGGGGGCATCACTGAAGCTTTCTTT. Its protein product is CASSSTGGITEAFF.